The 22 T cell receptor beta chains presented below share a single source sample, sequenced in a study of cytomegalovirus exposure and HLA in healthy donors. 13 Jbeta primers and 60 Vbeta primers were used for the PCR. Profiling relied on immunoSEQ multiplex PCR, and the TCRdb table lists in-frame clones only, not all of them. This table has over 75,000 clones, approximately 76% appearing once. The sample consisted of PBMCs. Every receptor here comes from a man in his forties or fifties in good health and CMV-seropositive.

There are a few counts of this clone. This chain links TRBV29-1 with TRBJ1-2, with D tentatively TRBD1 (5 bases). Deletions cut 6 bases from V and 6 bases from J, with 11 bases between. The length of the CDR3 is 11 residues. CDR1 and CDR2 (germline): SQVTM, ANQGSEA. CDR3 sequence reads: CSVWVRDGYTF. For the CDR3, the DNA is TGCAGCGTCTGGGTCAGGGATGGCTACACCTTC.

V usage is TRBV28 and J usage is TRBJ1-3; no reliable D call. V lost 7 bases, J lost 0 bases, and 10 bases lay in between. CDR3 length equals 14 residues. Germline loops: CDR1 MDHEN, CDR2 SYDVKM. CDR3 DNA: TGTGCCAGCAACGGAGCGAGCTCTGGAAACACCATATATTTT. Amino acids: CASNGASSGNTIYF.

J is TRBJ2-3 and V is TRBV7-8; D unclear. The length of the CDR3 is 15 residues. Germline V lookup: CDR1 SGHVS, CDR2 FQNEAQ. V was cut by 1 base and J by 0 bases, with 8 bases left in between. The CDR3 here is CASSLGLTSTDTQYF. In DNA form, the CDR3 reads TGTGCCAGCAGCTTAGGTCTCACTAGCACAGATACGCAGTATTTT.

The V gene is TRBV7-9, the J gene TRBJ2-7; 13 bases match TRBD2. Germline CDR1 SEHNR, CDR2 FQNEAQ (reference sequence). The V and J ends lost 5 bases and 7 bases, in that order; junction bases with no gene match: 8. The CDR3 covers 15 residues. The chain's CDR3 is CASSPGLAGEEEQYF. The DNA of the CDR3 is TGTGCCAGCAGCCCCGGACTAGCGGGAGAGGAAGAGCAGTACTTC.

The chain joins TRBV4-1 to TRBJ2-7, with a possible D match to TRBD2 (5 bases). CDR1 is MGHRA, CDR2 YSYEKL, per germline. The CDR3 sequence is 17 residues long. V was pared by 1 base and J by 3 bases, with 19 bases between. The CDR3 nucleotides are TGCGCCAGCAGCCAAGCTCCGAAGGACTCTTACTTCTACGAGCAGTACTTC. Translation: CASSQAPKDSYFYEQYF.

This sequence joins TRBV7-9 and TRBJ2-4, with 7 bases aligning to TRBD1. CDR1 and CDR2 from the germline V gene are SEHNR and FQNEAQ (reference sequence). CDR3 size: 14 residues. After removal of 3 bases from V and 5 bases from J, the junction contained 4 bases not matched to a gene. CDR3 sequence: CASSFTGTENIQYF. DNA of the CDR3: TGTGCCAGCAGCTTTACCGGGACAGAAAACATTCAGTACTTC.

The chain uses TRBV9 and TRBJ2-1, with D perhaps TRBD1 (6 bases). The CDR3 is 16 amino acids. CDR1 is SGDLS and CDR2 is YYNGEE in the germline V gene. The V and J ends lost 1 base and 8 bases respectively, with 19 bases between them. The CDR3 loop reads CASSVRGGQYKDEQFF. The CDR3 nucleotides are TGTGCCAGCAGCGTAAGAGGTGGACAGTACAAAGATGAGCAGTTCTTC.

This clone was observed once. This sequence joins TRBV29-1 and TRBJ1-4; D is possibly TRBD1 (6 bases). Trimming pared 5 bases from V and 8 bases from J, leaving 12 bases between. The CDR3 consists of 12 residues. CDR1 and CDR2 (germline): SQVTM, ANQGSEA. The CDR3 loop reads CSVSLTGEKLFF. As DNA, the CDR3 is TGCAGCGTTAGTCTTACAGGGGAAAAACTGTTTTTT. Full variable domain (outside the CDR3, taken from reference TRBV29-1 and TRBJ1-4): SAVISQKPSRDICQRGTSLTIQCQVDSQVTMMFWYRQQPGQSLTLIATANQGSEATYESGFVIDKFPISRPNLTFSTLTVSNMSPEDSSIYLCSVSLTGEKLFFGSGTQLSVL.

The V and J genes are TRBV7-9 and TRBJ1-4, with a weak D call TRBD1 (5 bases). The length of the CDR3 is 14 residues. Trimming took 5 bases from V and 8 from J, leaving 15 bases between them. Germline lookup yields CDR1 SEHNR and CDR2 FQNEAQ (reference sequence). CDR3 DNA: TGTGCCAGCAGCCCGACAGTTTCAAAAGAAAAACTGTTTTTT. Its translation is CASSPTVSKEKLFF.

This rearrangement joins TRBV18 to TRBJ2-1; 9 bases align to TRBD1. This CDR3 contains 16 residues. Losses at the gene ends were 4 bases for V and 0 bases for J; bases not matched to a gene: 4. Germline-derived CDR1 and CDR2 are KGHSH and LQKENI. The CDR3 is CASSLRTGASYNEQFF. The CDR3 coding sequence is TGTGCCAGCTCACTAAGGACAGGGGCCTCCTACAATGAGCAGTTCTTC.

The CDR3 loop reads CASSPPAHTEAFF. The CDR3 DNA is TGTGCCAGCAGCCCCCCTGCGCACACTGAAGCTTTCTTT. This rearrangement joins TRBV9 to TRBJ1-1; D is uncertain. In germline, CDR1 is SGDLS, CDR2 YYNGEE. Trimming removed 4 bases from V and 3 bases from J, with 10 bases in between. This CDR3 has 13 amino acids.

V is TRBV15 and J is TRBJ2-3, with 8 bases lining up with TRBD2. V gave up 5 bases and J gave up 4 bases; unmatched junction bases: 5. This CDR3 is built from 14 residues. CDR1 is LNHNV and CDR2 is YYDKDF in the germline V gene (reference sequence). CDR3 nucleotides: TGTGCCACCAGCGGCCGGGGGGGGGCAGATACGCAGTATTTT. Translating gives CATSGRGGADTQYF.

The gene calls are TRBV7-6 and TRBJ2-7, with unresolved D. The CDR3 runs 14 residues. Germline CDR1 is SGHVS and CDR2 is FNYEAQ. V lost 4 bases and J lost 1, with 11 bases in between. The CDR3 sequence: CASSSPRVSYEQYF. The CDR3 DNA reads TGTGCCAGCAGCTCCCCCCGTGTTTCCTACGAGCAGTACTTC.

V usage is TRBV5-4 and J usage is TRBJ1-3; D is unclear. The CDR3 extends over 14 amino acids. Germline CDR1 is SGHNT and CDR2 is YYREEE (reference sequence). Trimming removed 0 bases from V and 7 bases from J, with 11 bases in between. The CDR3 nucleotides read TGTGCCAGCAGCTTGGGGGGAGTAGGGAACACCATATATTTT. This codes for CASSLGGVGNTIYF.

This rearrangement joins TRBV18 to TRBJ1-2; no clear D gene. Trimming took off 2 bases at V and 4 bases at J, with 11 bases between the two ends. The CDR3 has 14 amino acids. Germline CDR1 is KGHSH and CDR2 is LQKENI. CDR3 nucleotide sequence: TGTGCCAGCTCACCAGTAATAGTTACCTATGGCTACACCTTC. Residues: CASSPVIVTYGYTF.

The chain joins TRBV4-1 to TRBJ1-6; D not certain. The CDR3 sequence is 16 residues long. V was cut by 1 base and J by 2 bases, with 9 bases left in between. Per germline, CDR1 MGHRA and CDR2 YSYEKL. CDR3 amino acids: CASSQATRAYNSPLHF. Written as DNA, the CDR3 is TGCGCCAGCAGCCAAGCGACTCGGGCCTATAATTCACCCCTCCACTTT.

The genes are TRBV15 and TRBJ2-2, with D tentatively TRBD2 (7 bases). There are 16 residues in the CDR3. V was pared by 1 base and J by 7 bases, with 16 bases between. Germline CDR1 LNHNV, CDR2 YYDKDF (reference sequence). In DNA, the CDR3 is TGTGCCACCAGCAGAGGCCGGGGGGCAACGGGCGGGGAGCTGTTTTTT. The encoded protein is CATSRGRGATGGELFF.

The chain joins TRBV10-1 to TRBJ2-3; D might be TRBD2 (6 bases). The length of the CDR3 is 14 residues. Trimming took 0 bases from V and 5 from J, leaving 9 bases between them. Germline loops: CDR1 WNHNN, CDR2 SYGVQD (reference sequence). The CDR3 DNA reads as TGCGCCAGCAGTGAGTCGGGGGGAGTAGATACGCAGTATTTT. Translated, it gives CASSESGGVDTQYF.

The chain employs TRBV5-1 and TRBJ1-2, with 7 bases identical to TRBD1. CDR1 and CDR2 from the germline V gene are SGHRS and YFSETQ. The CDR3 has 14 amino acids. The junction had 7 bases not matched to a gene; V was cut back by 4 bases and J by 4 bases. CDR3 coding DNA: TGCGCCAGCAGCCCCGGACAGGCTTTCTATGGCTACACCTTC. As protein: CASSPGQAFYGYTF.

The rearrangement links TRBV18 to TRBJ2-5, with D perhaps TRBD2 (5 bases). CDR1 is KGHSH and CDR2 is LQKENI in the germline V gene. This CDR3 region has 14 residues. Trimming took off 9 bases at V and 5 bases at J, with 19 bases between the two ends. For the CDR3, the DNA is TGTGCCAGTTCCGGAGGCTTGAGCTCGGAGACCCAGTACTTC. Translating gives CASSGGLSSETQYF.

This chain links TRBV7-6 with TRBJ2-2, with 8 nucleotides matching TRBD1. This CDR3 comprises 16 residues. V lost 6 bases, J lost 2 bases, and 8 bases stayed unmatched. Germline V gene data show CDR1 as SGHVS and CDR2 as FNYEAQ. The CDR3 sequence: CASRDEDRENTGELFF. Here the CDR3 DNA reads TGTGCCAGCAGAGATGAGGACAGGGAAAACACCGGGGAGCTGTTTTTT.

The chain joins TRBV7-9 to TRBJ2-7; TRBD2 matches at 7 bases. V dropped 5 bases and J dropped 0; count of bases not matched to a gene: 4. Per germline, CDR1 SEHNR and CDR2 FQNEAQ (reference sequence). This CDR3 comprises 14 residues. The CDR3 is CASSTRTSSYEQYF. CDR3 in DNA: TGTGCCAGCAGCACCCGGACTAGCTCCTACGAGCAGTACTTC.